This T cell receptor (beta chain) was sequenced for a study of T cells in Graves' hyperthyroidism and ophthalmopathy. This clonotype has at least ten counts. Antigen: not known. Investigators excluded patients with uncontrolled infection, other autoimmune disease, pregnancy or lactation. Fresh 10 ml peripheral blood yielded PBMCs. There were TCR beta CDR3 regions amplified from RNA transcripts. Primed by the HTBI set, a first-round RT-PCR was run on the TCR CDR3. TCRdb independently ran MiXCR on the multiplex PCR reads; one entry per CDR3 protein. The sample shows about 180,000 distinct CDR3 sequences, over 15% of them seen only once. The CDR3 has 14 amino acids. Trimming removed 7 bases from V and 5 bases from J, with 17 bases in between. Germline V CDR1 and CDR2: MDHEN, SYDVKM. Study results and limitations: Expanded thyroid clonotypes (above 0.001) were mostly also found in blood.

The rearrangement joins TRBV28 to TRBJ1-2; D gene unclear. Input material: blood. The clonotype comes from a woman aged 45-60 years with Graves' hyperthyroidism. Here the CDR3 reads CASTLRWPPYGYTF. As DNA, the CDR3 is TGTGCCAGCACCCTGAGGTGGCCCCCTTATGGCTACACCTTC.